A single sample gave rise to the 32 T cell receptor beta chains below, sequenced in a study of blood T cell repertoires in COVID-19. TCRdb keeps only in-frame clones here, not all; method: immunoSEQ multiplex PCR. The sample lists hundreds of thousands of clones, around 90% occurring once. Sequencing was performed on peripheral blood. All receptors derive from a human donor in a cohort sampled during active COVID-19.

The CDR3 loop reads CASRGGTGAGGYTF. The CDR3 nucleotides are TGTGCCAGCAGGGGGGGGACCGGGGCGGGTGGCTACACCTTC. V gene TRBV2 combines with J gene TRBJ1-2; possibly TRBD1 for D (5 bases). Germline V gene lookup returns CDR1 SNHLY and CDR2 FYNNEI. Trimming took off 6 bases at V and 7 bases at J, with 18 bases between the two ends. The CDR3 runs to 14 residues.

This chain uses TRBV24-1 with TRBJ1-5, with unresolved D. V lost 6 bases, J lost 0 bases, and 23 bases lay in between. The length of the CDR3 is 19 residues. Germline-derived CDR1 and CDR2 are KGHDR and SFDVKD. The CDR3 spells CATSCKMISPRYSNQPQHF. CDR3 in DNA: TGTGCCACCAGTTGCAAGATGATATCCCCTAGGTATAGCAATCAGCCCCAGCATTTT.

The count of this clone is one. The V call is TRBV6-1, the J call TRBJ1-4; possibly TRBD1 for D (6 bases). V was pared by 3 bases and J by 7 bases, with 18 bases between. The CDR3 is 16 amino acids. The germline V gene has CDR1 MNHNS and CDR2 SASEGT. In DNA form, the CDR3 reads TGTGCCAGCAGTGATCCAGGAGGGAGGGGGAGTGAAAAACTGTTTTTT. Its protein product is CASSDPGGRGSEKLFF.

V and J are TRBV5-5 and TRBJ2-3; 9 bases agree with TRBD1. This CDR3 comprises 16 residues. CDR1 and CDR2 (germline): SGHKS, YYEKEE (reference sequence). V was pared by 1 base and J by 4 bases, with 7 bases of the junction left unmatched. As DNA, the CDR3 is TGTGCCAGCAGCTTGTCTGGGACAGGGTACGCAGATACGCAGTATTTT. Its translation: CASSLSGTGYADTQYF. The full variable domain, its missing parts supplied by reference TRBV5-5 and TRBJ2-3, is DAGVTQSPTHLIKTRGQQVTLRCSPISGHKSVSWYQQVLGQGPQFIFQYYEKEERGRGNFPDRFSARQFPNYSSELNVNALLLGDSALYLCASSLSGTGYADTQYFGPGTRLTVL.

The V call is TRBV9, the J call TRBJ2-2, with 7 bases lining up with TRBD1. This CDR3 is 18 amino acids long. Per the germline V gene, CDR1 is SGDLS and CDR2 is YYNGEE. V lost 5 bases to trimming and J lost 2 bases; unmatched junction nucleotides: 15. CDR3 in amino acids: CASSYPDLGTENTGELFF. The CDR3 DNA is TGTGCCAGCAGTTACCCAGACCTCGGGACAGAAAACACCGGGGAGCTGTTTTTT.

V is TRBV28 and J is TRBJ2-7; 7 nucleotides match TRBD1. This CDR3 has 13 amino acids. Germline V CDR1 and CDR2: MDHEN, SYDVKM. The trim removed 6 bases at V and 12 bases at J, leaving 14 bases unmatched. CDR3 coding DNA: TGTGCCAGCAGCCGACCGGGACAGATTCTTTTGTACTTC. Amino acids: CASSRPGQILLYF. Full variable domain (missing parts from reference TRBV28 and TRBJ2-7): DVKVTQSSRYLVKRTGEKVFLECVQDMDHENMFWYRQDPGLGLRLIYFSYDVKMKEKGDIPEGYSVSREKKERFSLILESASTNQTSMYLCASSRPGQILLYFGPGTRLTVT.

The V call is TRBV2, the J call TRBJ2-7; 7 nucleotides match TRBD1. The CDR3 covers 14 residues. The junction had 10 bases not matched to a gene; V was cut back by 6 bases and J by 5 bases. CDR1 and CDR2 (germline): SNHLY, FYNNEI. The CDR3 protein is CASRDRKRSHEQYF. The DNA for the CDR3 is TGTGCCAGCAGGGACAGGAAGCGTTCCCACGAGCAGTACTTC. Together with reference TRBV2 and TRBJ2-7, the CDR3 gives the full variable domain: EPEVTQTPSHQVTQMGQEVILRCVPISNHLYFYWYRQILGQKVEFLVSFYNNEISEKSEIFDDQFSVERPDGSNFTLKIRSTKLEDSAMYFCASRDRKRSHEQYFGPGTRLTVT.

This chain links TRBV19 with TRBJ2-3, with D hard to call. The CDR3 has 14 amino acids. CDR1 is LNHDA and CDR2 is SQIVND in the germline V gene (reference sequence). V was clipped by 4 bases and J by 0 bases, with 8 bases between them. CDR3 sequence reads: CASSSTRSTDTQYF. DNA for the CDR3: TGTGCCAGTAGTAGTACTCGGAGCACAGATACGCAGTATTTT.

This clone was observed a few times. This specimen includes other DNA sequences encoding the same CDR3. The CDR3 sequence is CASSPTGNTEAFF. The CDR3 DNA is TGTGCCAGCAGCCCGACGGGAAACACTGAAGCTTTCTTT. The chain recombines TRBV3-1 (or the pseudogene TRBV3-2) with TRBJ1-1; D gene uncertain. CDR3 length: 13 amino acids. The V end was cut by 4 bases, the J end by 2 bases, with 8 bases between. Germline V gene data show CDR1 as LGHDT and CDR2 as YNNKEL (reference sequence).

This clone was observed a handful of times. The CDR3 loop is CASSQDRGTYGYTF. The CDR3 DNA reads TGTGCCAGCAGCCAAGATCGGGGGACGTATGGCTACACCTTC. The V and J genes are TRBV4-2 and TRBJ1-2; D is perhaps TRBD1 (5 bases). The length of the CDR3 is 14 residues. The ends were cut back, 0 bases at V and 5 bases at J, with 10 bases in the middle. CDR1 is LGHNA, CDR2 YNFKEQ, per germline.

CDR3 in DNA: TGTGCCAGCAGCACCTGGACAGGGAGGGGAGGCTACACCTTC. Its protein product is CASSTWTGRGGYTF. The chain couples TRBV5-4 to TRBJ1-2, with 8 bases identical to TRBD1. V shed 4 bases and J 8 bases; nucleotides not matched to a gene: 10. The CDR3 is 14 residues long. From germline, CDR1 is SGHNT and CDR2 YYREEE (reference sequence).

The V call is TRBV30, the J call TRBJ2-7; 8 nucleotides agree with TRBD2. Per germline, CDR1 GTSNPN and CDR2 SVGIG (reference sequence). The CDR3 runs 14 residues. The V segment lost 1 base and the J segment 4 bases; nucleotides outside the gene matches: 6. In DNA form, the CDR3 reads TGTGCCTGGAGTGCACGTTCGGGGGGGTACGAGCAGTACTTC. Translated: CAWSARSGGYEQYF.

The chain employs TRBV29-1 and TRBJ2-3; 10 positions agree with TRBD2. Germline V gene lookup returns CDR1 SQVTM and CDR2 ANQGSEA. Losses at the gene ends were 2 bases for V and 0 bases for J; bases not matched to a gene: 14. CDR3 length: 19 amino acids. The CDR3 region has the DNA TGCAGCGTTGAAACCCCTCGAGCGGGGGGGCTATCTAGCACAGATACGCAGTATTTT. It translates to CSVETPRAGGLSSTDTQYF.

Here the CDR3 reads CASSTTSGLSGSTDTQYF. The DNA for the CDR3 is TGTGCCAGCAGTACGACTAGCGGGCTTTCGGGAAGCACAGATACGCAGTATTTT. J is TRBJ2-3 and V is TRBV28; 10 bases are a match to TRBD2. This CDR3 region has 18 residues. V dropped 5 bases and J dropped 0; count of bases not matched to a gene: 11. The germline V gene encodes CDR1 MDHEN and CDR2 SYDVKM.

The V call is TRBV9, the J call TRBJ2-3; D call uncertain. Germline V lookup: CDR1 SGDLS, CDR2 YYNGEE. With 0 bases removed from V and 1 base from J, the gap between germline ends came to 9 bases. This CDR3 spans 15 amino acids. This chain's CDR3 is CASSVGEQGTDTQYF. The CDR3 coding sequence is TGTGCCAGCAGCGTAGGAGAGCAGGGCACAGATACGCAGTATTTT.

The chain is built from TRBV6-5 and TRBJ1-3; 7 bases fit TRBD1. The CDR3 length is 15 residues. Germline loops: CDR1 MNHEY, CDR2 SVGAGI. The V segment lost 5 bases and the J segment 2 bases; nucleotides outside the gene matches: 6. CDR3 region: CASSLEGAAGNTIYF. The CDR3 DNA reads TGTGCCAGCAGTCTGGAGGGGGCTGCTGGAAACACCATATATTTT.

This chain uses TRBV7-2 with TRBJ2-5; maybe TRBD1 (5 bases). The length of the CDR3 is 14 residues. Germline loops: CDR1 SGHTA, CDR2 FQGNSA. Between the trimmed V and J ends, which lost 1 base and 3 bases, there was a span of 9 bases. CDR3 nucleotide sequence: TGTGCCAGCAGCTTAGTGGCCAGGGAAGAGACCCAGTACTTC. Translation gives CASSLVAREETQYF. Full variable domain (rest looked up from reference TRBV7-2 and TRBJ2-5): GAGVSQSPSNKVTEKGKDVELRCDPISGHTALYWYRQSLGQGLEFLIYFQGNSAPDKSGLPSDRFSAERTGGSVSTLTIQRTQQEDSAVYLCASSLVAREETQYFGPGTRLLVL.

This chain joins TRBV13 and TRBJ1-1; D may be TRBD1 (6 bases). The length of the CDR3 is 13 residues. V was shortened by 0 bases and J by 4 bases, with 6 bases between the two germline ends. The germline V gene encodes CDR1 PRHDT and CDR2 FYEKMQ (reference sequence). CDR3 sequence reads: CASSLGGGTEAFF. CDR3 bases: TGTGCCAGCAGCTTAGGAGGGGGCACTGAAGCTTTCTTT.

A single count supports this clone. The chain employs TRBV5-1 and TRBJ2-7; 13 nucleotides agree with TRBD2. Germline V gene sequence: CDR1 SGHRS, CDR2 YFSETQ. This CDR3 is built from 15 residues. V lost 4 bases and J lost 3; bases outside the gene matches: 4. The CDR3 reads CASSPRLAGGYEQYF. DNA for the CDR3: TGCGCCAGCAGCCCGAGACTAGCGGGGGGCTACGAGCAGTACTTC.

V usage is TRBV3-1 (or the pseudogene TRBV3-2) and J usage is TRBJ2-5; 16 bases fit TRBD2. Trimming removed 3 bases from V and 2 bases from J; junction bases left unmatched: 3. The CDR3 has 17 residues. In germline, CDR1 is LGHDT, CDR2 YNNKEL (reference sequence). The CDR3 DNA sequence: TGTGCCAGCAGCCAGGGACTAGCGGGGGGGCGGCAAGAGACCCAGTACTTC. Protein sequence: CASSQGLAGGRQETQYF.

DNA for the CDR3: TGTGCCAGCAGCGATCGTGACAGAGTGGACGAGCAGTACTTC. Translated, it gives CASSDRDRVDEQYF. The chain is built from TRBV5-4 and TRBJ2-7; TRBD1 might be the D (5 bases). CDR3 length: 14 amino acids. Germline loops: CDR1 SGHNT, CDR2 YYREEE (reference sequence). V was cut by 4 bases and J by 5 bases, with 16 bases left in between.

The chain uses TRBV19 and TRBJ1-5; the D gene is possibly TRBD1 (6 bases). The CDR3 is 16 amino acids. V gave up 7 bases and J gave up 1 base, with 17 bases separating them. The germline V gene encodes CDR1 LNHDA and CDR2 SQIVND (reference sequence). This chain's CDR3 is CASTNTYRVSNQPQHF. The CDR3 coding sequence is TGTGCCAGTACCAACACCTACAGGGTAAGCAATCAGCCCCAGCATTTT.

This CDR3 is CASSLGLNYGYTF. The DNA of the CDR3 is TGTGCCAGCAGCTTGGGGCTTAACTATGGCTACACCTTC. This chain links TRBV7-8 with TRBJ1-2; tentative D call: TRBD1 (5 bases). The CDR3 totals 13 residues. Per the germline V gene, CDR1 is SGHVS and CDR2 is FQNEAQ. Trimming took 3 bases from V and 1 from J, leaving 6 bases between them.

The rearrangement uses TRBV12-2 and TRBJ2-1; the D call TRBD2 from the table was never checked on the DNA. TRBV12-2 is a recognized pseudogene. There are 9 residues in the CDR3. CDR3 protein: CATCAGQFF. DNA for the CDR3: TGTGCAACCTGTGCCGGGCAGTTCTTC.

This clone was picked up a small number of times. The V and J genes are TRBV7-2 and TRBJ2-7; 7 bases align to TRBD1. V gave up 5 bases and J gave up 9 bases; unmatched junction bases: 16. The CDR3 runs 15 residues. The germline gives CDR1 SGHTA, CDR2 FQGNSA. The DNA for the CDR3 is TGTGCCAGCAGCCGTAGGGGACAGCCGGGAAGTTGGCAGTACTTC. Its protein is CASSRRGQPGSWQYF.

The chain carries TRBV6-5 and TRBJ1-3; D remains unclear. V was shortened by 6 bases and J by 0 bases, with 12 bases between the two germline ends. The CDR3 contains 15 residues. Germline V gene lookup returns CDR1 MNHEY and CDR2 SVGAGI. The CDR3 sequence is CASSRGSNSGNTIYF. The CDR3 coding sequence is TGTGCCAGCAGCCGCGGGTCGAACTCTGGAAACACCATATATTTT.

The chain carries TRBV3-1 (or the pseudogene TRBV3-2) and TRBJ1-3; 8 positions agree with TRBD1. With V trimmed by 10 bases and J by 3 bases, 8 bases remained unmatched. The CDR3 has 14 residues. CDR1 is LGHDT and CDR2 is YNNKEL in the germline V gene (reference sequence). The CDR3 loop reads CATTQGANGNTIYF. Written as DNA, the CDR3 is TGTGCCACCACGCAGGGGGCTAATGGAAACACCATATATTTT.

The chain carries TRBV5-1 and TRBJ2-5; 14 nucleotides agree with TRBD2. Trimming at V came to 4 bases and at J to 0 bases, leaving 8 bases not matched to a gene. The CDR3 runs to 18 residues. In germline, CDR1 is SGHRS, CDR2 YFSETQ. The CDR3 spells CASSLGLAGGGYQETQYF. The CDR3 DNA reads TGCGCCAGCAGCCTCGGACTAGCGGGGGGTGGGTACCAAGAGACCCAGTACTTC.

With regard to this clone: Other DNA sequences in this specimen translate into the identical CDR3. V gene TRBV6-5 combines with J gene TRBJ1-1; D remains ambiguous. Trimming took 6 bases from V and 3 from J, leaving 11 bases between them. Germline assignment: CDR1 MNHEY and CDR2 SVGAGI. The CDR3 is 13 residues long. CDR3 nucleotide sequence: TGTGCCAGCAGCCGCGGTGGTCACACTGAAGCTTTCTTT. Its protein product is CASSRGGHTEAFF.

This clone has a single count. In DNA, the CDR3 is TGTGCCAGCAGCGTAGGCATGGGTAGCGGGGGAAACAATGAGCAGTTCTTC. Translation gives CASSVGMGSGGNNEQFF. The chain has TRBV9 and TRBJ2-1, with 9 nucleotides matching TRBD2. With V trimmed by 0 bases and J by 5 bases, 9 bases remained unmatched. Germline V gene sequence: CDR1 SGDLS, CDR2 YYNGEE. This CDR3 region has 17 residues.

The chain recombines TRBV6-5 with TRBJ2-7, with D tentatively TRBD1 (6 bases). The CDR3 has 11 residues. With 7 bases removed from V and 7 bases from J, the gap between germline ends came to 11 bases. Per the germline V gene, CDR1 is MNHEY and CDR2 is SVGAGI. CDR3 protein: CASNRVGEQYF. Here the CDR3 DNA reads TGTGCCAGCAACAGGGTAGGGGAGCAGTACTTC.

The chain uses TRBV5-1 and TRBJ2-7; TRBD1 matches 10 bases. The length of the CDR3 is 14 residues. Germline V gives CDR1 SGHRS, CDR2 YFSETQ. V gave up 5 bases and J gave up 4 bases; unmatched junction bases: 6. CDR3 in DNA: TGCGCCAGCAGTTACCGGGACAGGGGTTACGAGCAGTACTTC. It yields the protein CASSYRDRGYEQYF.